The next 27 T cell receptor beta chains were all read from a single sample in a study of blood T cell repertoires in COVID-19. The repertoire was sequenced with immunoSEQ multiplex PCR; TCRdb's copy has only in-frame clones and lacks some. Of 140,000 to 150,000 clones in the sample, about 82% were seen once. The material sequenced was peripheral blood. The origin of the receptors is a woman between 40 and 50 years old with active or convalescent COVID-19.

In its sample, this clone was seen once. The gene calls are TRBV7-2 and TRBJ1-1, with unresolved D. The CDR3 covers 12 residues. Germline V gene data show CDR1 as SGHTA and CDR2 as FQGNSA. The V end lost 3 bases, the J end lost 11 bases, and 13 bases lay between the germline ends. CDR3 region: CASSFGRREAFF. DNA of the CDR3: TGTGCCAGCAGCTTTGGACGGCGGGAGGCTTTCTTT.

The rearrangement links TRBV4-3 to TRBJ1-4; D remains unclear. The CDR3 has 14 residues. Germline V lookup: CDR1 LGHNA, CDR2 YSLEER. Trimming removed 2 bases from V and 4 bases from J, with 8 bases in between. DNA of the CDR3: TGCGCCAGCAGCCAATCCGAGTATAATGAAAAACTGTTTTTT. Translating gives CASSQSEYNEKLFF.

The chain is built from TRBV4-1 and TRBJ2-1, with 10 bases that match TRBD2. Germline V gene data show CDR1 as MGHRA and CDR2 as YSYEKL. This CDR3 region has 14 residues. V was clipped by 2 bases and J by 7 bases; unmatched bases: 2. The CDR3 sequence: CASSQTSGKNEQFF. The DNA of the CDR3 is TGCGCCAGCAGCCAAACTAGCGGGAAGAATGAGCAGTTCTTC.

The chain combines TRBV25-1 with TRBJ2-2, with TRBD2 matching over 7 bases. The V gene end was trimmed by 3 bases and the J gene end by 6 bases; junction bases not matched to a gene: 7. Looked up from germline, CDR1 is MGHDK and CDR2 is SYGVNS. The CDR3 has 15 residues. The chain's CDR3 is CASSDGLVYAGELFF. The CDR3 bases are TGTGCCAGCAGTGATGGACTAGTTTACGCCGGGGAGCTGTTTTTT.

CDR3 in DNA: TGTGCCAGCAGCCAAGGACAGGGTCGTGAAAAACTGTTTTTT. Translating it yields CASSQGQGREKLFF. The rearrangement joins TRBV3-1 (or the pseudogene TRBV3-2) to TRBJ1-4; 7 positions match TRBD1. The CDR3 spans 14 residues. Germline trimming cut 1 base from V and 7 bases from J; bases unmatched to any gene: 3. Germline values: CDR1 LGHDT, CDR2 YNNKEL (reference sequence).

V is TRBV27 and J is TRBJ1-5; 7 nucleotides align to TRBD1. Germline trimming cut 8 bases from V and 6 bases from J; bases unmatched to any gene: 13. Per germline, CDR1 MNHEY and CDR2 SMNVEV (reference sequence). CDR3 length: 15 amino acids. The CDR3 bases are TGTGCCAGCGGTACCATGGGACAGAAGGGTCAGCCCCAGCATTTT. Translating it yields CASGTMGQKGQPQHF.

The chain has TRBV7-2 and TRBJ1-5; 12 bases line up with TRBD1. J was trimmed by 6 bases and V by 7 bases; bases with no gene match: 7. The CDR3 covers 15 residues. Germline CDR1 is SGHTA and CDR2 is FQGNSA. The CDR3 DNA sequence: TGTGCCAGCACTACGGGACAGGGGGCAAGTCAGCCCCAGCATTTT. Amino acids: CASTTGQGASQPQHF.

The rearrangement links TRBV12-3 or TRBV12-4 to TRBJ1-1, with 8 bases lining up with TRBD1. The CDR3 extends over 13 amino acids. After removal of 5 bases from V and 3 bases from J, the junction contained 2 bases not matched to a gene. The DNA of the CDR3 is TGTGCCAGCAGTCTACAGGGGGACACTGAAGCTTTCTTT. Its translation is CASSLQGDTEAFF.

V and J are TRBV6-5 and TRBJ1-1; perhaps TRBD1 as D (5 bases). Germline V gives CDR1 MNHEY, CDR2 SVGAGI. The CDR3 is 14 amino acids. The V end lost 7 bases, the J end lost 3 bases, and 15 bases lay between the germline ends. CDR3 DNA sequence: TGTGCCAGCAACGAGGGGAGGGCGGACACTGAAGCTTTCTTT. It codes for CASNEGRADTEAFF.

The table lists this clone with a few counts. The chain recombines TRBV19 with TRBJ1-1; TRBD1 matches at 9 bases. The J segment lost 4 bases and the V segment lost 7 bases, leaving 10 bases of the junction unmatched. Germline-derived CDR1 and CDR2 are LNHDA and SQIVND (reference sequence). This CDR3 is 15 amino acids long. The CDR3 loop is CASTRGQGAGTEAFF. CDR3 nucleotides: TGTGCCAGTACGCGGGGACAGGGCGCCGGCACTGAAGCTTTCTTT.

The J gene is TRBJ2-7, the V gene TRBV7-9; 12 bases match TRBD2. The CDR3 loop spans 17 amino acids. Losses at the gene ends were 5 bases for V and 5 bases for J; bases not matched to a gene: 13. The germline V gene encodes CDR1 SEHNR and CDR2 FQNEAQ (reference sequence). CDR3 amino acids: CASSHMASGRALDEQYF. The CDR3 bases are TGTGCCAGCAGCCACATGGCTAGCGGGAGGGCCCTCGACGAGCAGTACTTC.

Only one count was recorded for this clone. DNA for the CDR3: TGTGCCAGTAAGGGGGGGTACCACGAGCAGTACTTC. This gives the protein CASKGGYHEQYF. This rearrangement joins TRBV19 to TRBJ2-7; D is perhaps TRBD2 (7 bases). This CDR3 comprises 12 residues. Deletions cut 7 bases from V and 5 bases from J, with 12 bases between. CDR1 LNHDA and CDR2 SQIVND come from the germline V gene (reference sequence).

The rearrangement uses TRBV27 and TRBJ1-2; 10 nucleotides line up with TRBD1. The CDR3 sequence is 14 residues long. Germline CDR1 reads MNHEY; CDR2 reads SMNVEV (reference sequence). Unmatched junction bases numbered 2, after V lost 5 bases and J lost 2 bases. For the CDR3, the DNA is TGTGCCAGCAGTCAGGACAGGGGGAACTATGGCTACACCTTC. It specifies CASSQDRGNYGYTF.

This clone was recorded only once. The V call is TRBV6-5, the J call TRBJ2-7, with TRBD1 matching over 10 bases. Germline CDR1 MNHEY, CDR2 SVGAGI. This CDR3 spans 15 amino acids. V lost 2 bases to trimming and J lost 3 bases; unmatched junction nucleotides: 4. The chain's CDR3 is CASSYGQGVVYEQYF. Written as DNA, the CDR3 is TGTGCCAGCAGTTACGGACAGGGGGTGGTCTACGAGCAGTACTTC.

The chain recombines TRBV9 with TRBJ1-2; D unresolved. The V end lost 0 bases, the J end lost 0 bases, and 18 bases lay between the germline ends. CDR1 is SGDLS, CDR2 YYNGEE, per germline. The CDR3 length is 18 residues. The CDR3 DNA sequence: TGTGCCAGCAGCGTAGTCGCTGACACCATGCAAACTAACTATGGCTACACCTTC. Translation: CASSVVADTMQTNYGYTF.

The CDR3 reads CASSLNGQGGGKLFF. CDR3 sequence (DNA): TGCGCCAGCAGCTTGAACGGCCAAGGGGGCGGAAAACTGTTTTTT. The rearrangement joins TRBV5-1 to TRBJ1-4, with 7 nucleotides matching TRBD1. CDR3 size: 15 residues. Germline V gives CDR1 SGHRS, CDR2 YFSETQ. Trimming took 1 base from V and 10 from J; bases not matched to a gene: 10.

This chain joins TRBV25-1 and TRBJ1-5; D is ambiguous. Trimming shortened V by 4 bases and J by 0 bases, and 4 bases separated the two germline ends. The CDR3 is made up of 13 amino acids. Germline V CDR1 and CDR2: MGHDK, SYGVNS. CDR3 in amino acids: CASSASSNQPQHF. The DNA for the CDR3 is TGTGCCAGCAGTGCGAGTAGCAATCAGCCCCAGCATTTT.

This chain joins TRBV15 and TRBJ2-3; TRBD1 matches 9 bases. Trimming cost V 5 bases and J 3 bases; bases outside gene matches: 9. There are 16 residues in the CDR3. Germline CDR1 is LNHNV and CDR2 is YYDKDF (reference sequence). CDR3 coding DNA: TGTGCCACCAGCTCCCCCGACAGGGGGGTAACAGATACGCAGTATTTT. Amino acid sequence: CATSSPDRGVTDTQYF.

The rearrangement joins TRBV11-3 to TRBJ1-2; D is unclear. Trimming removed 5 bases from V and 2 bases from J, with 15 bases in between. Per germline, CDR1 SGHNT and CDR2 YENEEA. CDR3 length: 15 amino acids. The CDR3 loop is CASSPPEGTNYGYTF. The CDR3 nucleotides read TGTGCCAGCAGCCCTCCTGAGGGAACGAACTATGGCTACACCTTC.

The chain recombines TRBV6-5 with TRBJ2-7; 11 nucleotides agree with TRBD2. The CDR3 extends over 15 amino acids. The germline V gene has CDR1 MNHEY and CDR2 SVGAGI. V was clipped by 6 bases and J by 2 bases; unmatched bases: 6. CDR3 sequence: CASRSLLAGAYEQYF. Written as DNA, the CDR3 is TGTGCCAGCAGATCCCTACTAGCGGGGGCCTACGAGCAGTACTTC.

The chain links TRBV9 to TRBJ1-3; D call uncertain. The CDR3 length is 14 residues. Deletions cut 0 bases from V and 5 bases from J, with 9 bases between. Germline-derived CDR1 and CDR2 are SGDLS and YYNGEE. CDR3 nucleotides: TGTGCCAGCAGCGTAGAAACTTCCAGAAACACCATATATTTT. Translated: CASSVETSRNTIYF. The full variable domain, its missing parts supplied by reference TRBV9 and TRBJ1-3, is DSGVTQTPKHLITATGQRVTLRCSPRSGDLSVYWYQQSLDQGLQFLIQYYNGEERAKGNILERFSAQQFPDLHSELNLSSLELGDSALYFCASSVETSRNTIYFGEGSWLTVV.

This clone showed up just a few times. The chain couples TRBV7-2 to TRBJ1-2; D is uncertain. Germline CDR1 is SGHTA and CDR2 is FQGNSA. Deletions cut 0 bases from V and 0 bases from J, with 5 bases between. This CDR3 comprises 14 residues. DNA of the CDR3: TGTGCCAGCAGCTTAGCGTCAGCTAACTATGGCTACACCTTC. As protein: CASSLASANYGYTF.

V usage is TRBV27 and J usage is TRBJ2-5; possibly TRBD2 for D (6 bases). The CDR3 has 16 residues. The V end lost 3 bases, the J end lost 5 bases, and 19 bases lay between the germline ends. CDR1 and CDR2 (germline): MNHEY, SMNVEV (reference sequence). This CDR3 is CASSFGTEGKRETQYF. CDR3 in DNA: TGTGCCAGCAGTTTCGGTACGGAGGGGAAGAGGGAGACCCAGTACTTC.

The V and J genes are TRBV7-8 and TRBJ2-7; 9 bases are a match to TRBD1. Germline CDR1 reads SGHVS; CDR2 reads FQNEAQ. The CDR3 length is 15 residues. V shed 1 base and J 2 bases; nucleotides not matched to a gene: 3. In DNA, the CDR3 is TGTGCCAGCAGCTTAGAGACAGGGGGGGCCTACGAGCAGTACTTC. Protein: CASSLETGGAYEQYF.

V usage is TRBV7-2 and J usage is TRBJ1-4; 7 bases align to TRBD1. Germline assignment: CDR1 SGHTA and CDR2 FQGNSA. Unmatched junction bases numbered 7, after V lost 4 bases and J lost 5 bases. This CDR3 is built from 15 residues. CDR3 DNA: TGTGCCAGCAGCTACCAAGGGGGCCAGAATGAAAAACTGTTTTTT. Amino acids: CASSYQGGQNEKLFF. The complete variable domain, with remaining parts taken from reference TRBV7-2 and TRBJ1-4, reads GAGVSQSPSNKVTEKGKDVELRCDPISGHTALYWYRQSLGQGLEFLIYFQGNSAPDKSGLPSDRFSAERTGGSVSTLTIQRTQQEDSAVYLCASSYQGGQNEKLFFGSGTQLSVL.

CDR3 sequence: CASSSSSYEQYF. DNA of the CDR3: TGTGCCAGCAGCTCCAGCTCCTACGAGCAGTACTTC. The chain carries TRBV5-4 and TRBJ2-7, with D unresolved. Trimming took off 3 bases at V and 0 bases at J, with 4 bases between the two ends. The CDR3 is 12 residues long. Germline V gene lookup returns CDR1 SGHNT and CDR2 YYREEE (reference sequence).

The genes are TRBV2 and TRBJ1-1; a possible D gene is TRBD1 (5 bases). CDR3 length: 14 residues. Germline loops: CDR1 SNHLY, CDR2 FYNNEI. Trimming stripped 8 bases from V and 5 bases from J, with 18 bases between. The CDR3, as DNA: TGTGCCAGCCAGCGGTGGGCAGGGAGGACTGAAGCTTTCTTT. Translating gives CASQRWAGRTEAFF. Together with reference TRBV2 and TRBJ1-1, the CDR3 gives the full variable domain: EPEVTQTPSHQVTQMGQEVILRCVPISNHLYFYWYRQILGQKVEFLVSFYNNEISEKSEIFDDQFSVERPDGSNFTLKIRSTKLEDSAMYFCASQRWAGRTEAFFGQGTRLTVV.